This TCR beta chain was observed in a study of regulatory T cells in long-lasting Graves disease. Regarding time point: persistent/refractory GD, antithyroid drugs over 5 years with positive TRAb. Extracted RNA from PBMCs served as the source of the TCR library. Looked up from germline, CDR1 is MDHEN and CDR2 is SYDVKM. This CDR3 has 15 amino acids. V trimming: 0 bases; J trimming: 3 bases; junction bases outside the gene matches: 4. Researchers made TCR beta libraries by using iRepertoire HTBI primers and running Arm-PCR on CDR3 regions. MiXCR was run by TCRdb on the multiplex PCR reads, yielding one entry per CDR3 protein. This sample has about 470,000 distinct CDR3 sequences, with less than 25% found just once. Ten or more counts support this clonotype.

The sequencing used peripheral blood mononuclear cells (PBMCs), collected when the disease was refractory, from a patient treated with antithyroid drugs. The rearrangement uses TRBV28 and TRBJ1-1; 7 positions agree with TRBD1. The sequence derives from a female donor with Graves disease. CDR3 sequence reads: CASSLWFQGDTEAFF. CDR3 DNA sequence: TGTGCCAGCAGTTTATGGTTTCAGGGGGACACTGAAGCTTTCTTT.